What follows are 20 T cell receptor beta chains derived from one specimen sequenced in a study of T cell responses to AZD1222 COVID-19 vaccine. Using immunoSEQ multiplex PCR, the repertoire was profiled, and TCRdb retains in-frame clones only, with some absent. This repertoire shows 140,000 to 150,000 clones, roughly 88% found once; its top ten account for roughly 8%. Sequenced material: peripheral blood, taken on day 0 of AZD1222 vaccination. The receptors were sampled from an adult in good health.

The gene calls are TRBV9 and TRBJ2-7; 9 bases match TRBD2. J gave up 3 bases and V 3 bases, and 7 bases lay outside the gene matches. The CDR3 contains 15 residues. Germline CDR1 and CDR2: SGDLS and YYNGEE. The CDR3 region has the DNA TGTGCCAGCAGCGCCTCGTATAGCGGGGGCTACGAGCAGTACTTC. Translated, it gives CASSASYSGGYEQYF.

This chain links TRBV5-1 with TRBJ2-1; D remains ambiguous. With 8 bases removed from V and 7 bases from J, the gap between germline ends came to 13 bases. The length of the CDR3 is 12 residues. Germline V lookup: CDR1 SGHRS, CDR2 YFSETQ. The CDR3 DNA reads as TGCGCCAGAGGAACGCCACCAAATGAGCAGTTCTTC. Translating it yields CARGTPPNEQFF.

The chain is built from TRBV2 and TRBJ2-3; the match to TRBD1 covers 7 bases. Germline V gives CDR1 SNHLY, CDR2 FYNNEI. This CDR3 is 17 amino acids long. With 0 bases clipped from V and 2 bases from J, the junction kept 8 bases outside the gene matches. The chain's CDR3 is CASSEALGGQFTDTQYF. In DNA, the CDR3 is TGTGCCAGCAGTGAAGCGCTTGGGGGACAGTTCACAGATACGCAGTATTTT.

The V gene is TRBV30, the J gene TRBJ1-1; the D gene is possibly TRBD1 (6 bases). The CDR3 sequence is 13 residues long. Germline V CDR1 and CDR2: GTSNPN, SVGIG (reference sequence). The CDR3 sequence is CAGIRGMNTEAFF. CDR3 in DNA: TGTGCTGGAATCAGGGGTATGAACACTGAAGCTTTCTTT.

This chain uses TRBV10-3 with TRBJ2-3; TRBD2 might be the D (6 bases). The CDR3 covers 15 residues. From germline, CDR1 is ENHRY and CDR2 SYGVKD. Trimming left V 4 bases short and J 2 bases short, with 13 bases between. CDR3 in DNA: TGTGCCATCAGTGGGTCTTGGGAGGTCACAGATACGCAGTATTTT. Encoded protein: CAISGSWEVTDTQYF.

This clone has only one observation. The gene calls are TRBV5-1 and TRBJ1-3; TRBD1 agrees at 11 bases. The V and J ends lost 7 bases and 8 bases, in that order; junction bases with no gene match: 5. CDR1 and CDR2 (germline): SGHRS, YFSETQ. The CDR3 length is 13 residues. CDR3 in amino acids: CASQGTGGDTIYF. DNA of the CDR3: TGCGCCAGCCAGGGGACAGGGGGAGACACCATATATTTT.

The rearrangement uses TRBV28 and TRBJ1-5; 8 positions match TRBD1. Losses at the gene ends were 9 bases for V and 5 bases for J; bases not matched to a gene: 6. Per the germline V gene, CDR1 is MDHEN and CDR2 is SYDVKM. The CDR3 runs 13 residues. The chain's CDR3 is CASNRDRYQPQHF. Here the CDR3 DNA reads TGTGCCAGTAACAGGGACAGGTATCAGCCCCAGCATTTT.

The chain links TRBV15 to TRBJ2-4, with D tentatively TRBD1 (5 bases). CDR3 length: 14 residues. The germline gives CDR1 LNHNV, CDR2 YYDKDF (reference sequence). The V end lost 1 base, the J end lost 6 bases, and 10 bases lay between the germline ends. The CDR3 reads CATSRGGSGNIQYF. DNA of the CDR3: TGTGCCACCAGCAGAGGGGGCAGTGGAAACATTCAGTACTTC.

In DNA form, the CDR3 reads TGTGCCAGCAGTTTAGCTAGCGAAAATGAGCAGTTCTTC. The encoded protein is CASSLASENEQFF. The rearrangement links TRBV12-3 or TRBV12-4 to TRBJ2-1; maybe TRBD2 (5 bases). The CDR3 contains 13 residues. Deletions cut 0 bases from V and 7 bases from J, with 7 bases between.

Comment on this clone: In the same sample, other DNA sequences code for this CDR3. V gene TRBV3-1 (or the pseudogene TRBV3-2) combines with J gene TRBJ1-2; no reliable D call. Germline values: CDR1 LGHDT, CDR2 YNNKEL (reference sequence). V gave up 0 bases and J gave up 8 bases, with 7 bases separating them. The CDR3 extends over 12 amino acids. The CDR3 reads CASSQERLGYTF. CDR3 coding DNA: TGTGCCAGCAGCCAAGAGCGGTTAGGCTACACCTTC.

The V gene is TRBV6-5, the J gene TRBJ1-2; 8 positions match TRBD1. The J segment lost 7 bases and the V segment lost 0 bases, leaving 7 bases of the junction unmatched. Germline values: CDR1 MNHEY, CDR2 SVGAGI. This CDR3 region has 15 residues. The CDR3 region is CASSYSLRQGIGYTF. DNA of the CDR3: TGTGCCAGCAGTTACTCCTTGCGACAGGGGATTGGCTACACCTTC.

This clone occurred a few times. CDR3 region: CASSLTGDGNISPLHF. The CDR3 DNA sequence: TGCGCCAGCAGCTTGACAGGGGATGGGAACATTTCACCCCTCCACTTT. The rearrangement joins TRBV5-1 to TRBJ1-6; 7 bases line up with TRBD1. J gave up 9 bases and V 1 base, and 10 bases lay outside the gene matches. The V gene's germline CDR1 is SGHRS and CDR2 YFSETQ. This CDR3 contains 16 residues.

The chain links TRBV7-2 to TRBJ2-2; 8 bases align to TRBD2. Per the germline V gene, CDR1 is SGHTA and CDR2 is FQGNSA. The CDR3 covers 15 residues. V shed 3 bases and J 1 base; nucleotides not matched to a gene: 1. CDR3 sequence (DNA): TGTGCCAGCAGCTTCACTAGCGGGAACACCGGGGAGCTGTTTTTT. The encoded protein is CASSFTSGNTGELFF.

The chain employs TRBV2 and TRBJ2-2, with 11 bases fitting TRBD2. Germline CDR1 is SNHLY and CDR2 is FYNNEI. The V and J ends lost 6 bases and 4 bases, in that order; junction bases with no gene match: 7. The CDR3 sequence is 16 residues long. Here the CDR3 DNA reads TGTGCCAGCAGGAAACTAGCGGGGGAGACCACCGGGGAGCTGTTTTTT. Translation: CASRKLAGETTGELFF.

The chain couples TRBV11-3 to TRBJ2-1; TRBD2 might be the D (5 bases). Germline V gene data show CDR1 as SGHNT and CDR2 as YENEEA. This CDR3 is built from 14 residues. Trimming took off 0 bases at V and 8 bases at J, with 11 bases between the two ends. Here the CDR3 reads CASSLDGNKDEQFF. The CDR3 coding sequence is TGTGCCAGCAGCTTAGACGGGAATAAGGATGAGCAGTTCTTC.

With regard to this clone: Other DNA sequences from this sample encode an identical CDR3 as well. The CDR3 DNA reads TGCGCCAGCAGCTTAGCGGGGGGGCAAGAGACCCAGTACTTC. Translating it yields CASSLAGGQETQYF. The chain employs TRBV5-1 and TRBJ2-5; the match to TRBD2 covers 10 bases. CDR3 length equals 14 residues. CDR1 and CDR2 (germline): SGHRS, YFSETQ. Germline trimming cut 2 bases from V and 2 bases from J; bases unmatched to any gene: 0.

Only one count was recorded for this clone. The CDR3 protein is CASRRGNYGYTF. CDR3 DNA sequence: TGTGCCAGCAGAAGGGGTAACTATGGCTACACCTTC. The rearrangement uses TRBV7-9 and TRBJ1-2, with D tentatively TRBD1 (5 bases). Trimming shortened V by 6 bases and J by 1 base, and 6 bases separated the two germline ends. The germline gives CDR1 SEHNR, CDR2 FQNEAQ (reference sequence). The CDR3 length is 12 residues.

CDR3 loop: CASSKGAPKGTVDTEAFF. CDR3 in DNA: TGTGCCAGCAGCAAAGGGGCCCCGAAGGGGACAGTGGACACTGAAGCTTTCTTT. The chain recombines TRBV21-1 with TRBJ1-1; the table's D call, TRBD1, has no DNA check behind it. TRBV21-1 is shown as a pseudogene. The CDR3 sequence is 18 residues long.

This rearrangement joins TRBV4-2 to TRBJ2-7; tentative D call: TRBD2 (5 bases). V was shortened by 0 bases and J by 2 bases, with 11 bases between the two germline ends. Germline values: CDR1 LGHNA, CDR2 YNFKEQ. This CDR3 contains 15 residues. Here the CDR3 reads CASSQDLEGAYEQYF. CDR3 DNA sequence: TGTGCCAGCAGCCAAGATCTTGAGGGAGCCTACGAGCAGTACTTC.

The chain recombines TRBV28 with TRBJ1-5; 9 bases are shared with TRBD1. The germline V gene has CDR1 MDHEN and CDR2 SYDVKM. The CDR3 loop spans 12 amino acids. CDR3 region: CATGGGGQPQHF. The CDR3 DNA is TGTGCAACAGGGGGCGGGGGTCAGCCCCAGCATTTT.